The 32 T cell receptor beta chains presented below share a single source sample, sequenced in a study of blood T cell repertoires in COVID-19. Clones were read by immunoSEQ multiplex PCR, and TCRdb kept only the in-frame ones, dropping some. Of under 400,000 clones in the sample, around 87% were seen once. Sequencing was done on a sample of peripheral blood. The receptors derive from a woman aged 25 to 39 with COVID-19, enrolled during active disease.

The chain carries TRBV18 and TRBJ2-1; possible D gene TRBD2, 6 bases. CDR3 length equals 15 residues. Germline V gene lookup returns CDR1 KGHSH and CDR2 LQKENI. The germline V and J ends were trimmed by 5 bases and 1 base, with 12 bases remaining between them. CDR3 protein: CASSLDGSSYNEQFF. CDR3 DNA: TGTGCCAGCTCATTGGACGGGAGTTCCTACAATGAGCAGTTCTTC.

The rearrangement uses TRBV5-6 and TRBJ2-5; unclear D gene. Trimming removed 2 bases from V and 0 bases from J, with 11 bases in between. The CDR3 length is 15 residues. The germline CDR1 and CDR2 sequences are SGHDT and YYEEEE. The CDR3 DNA follows: TGTGCCAGCAGCTTCACAAGACAACACCAAGAGACCCAGTACTTC. Its protein is CASSFTRQHQETQYF.

This chain links TRBV21-1 with TRBJ2-5; TRBD1, the D gene given by the table, was not confirmed from the DNA. TRBV21-1 is noted as a pseudogene. The CDR3 length is 15 residues. This chain's CDR3 is CASSKAQGKWETQYF. CDR3 DNA: TGTGCCAGCAGCAAGGCCCAGGGTAAGTGGGAGACCCAGTACTTC.

The V call is TRBV6-4, the J call TRBJ2-1; D is possibly TRBD2 (5 bases). Trimming cost V 4 bases and J 10 bases, with 14 bases left between them. The CDR3 extends over 13 amino acids. Germline CDR1 reads MRHNA; CDR2 reads SNTAGT. CDR3 DNA sequence: TGTGCCAGCAGTGTAGAAAGGACTGGGGAGCAGTTCTTC. Translating it yields CASSVERTGEQFF.

The chain employs TRBV18 and TRBJ2-5; 10 bases agree with TRBD2. There are 15 residues in the CDR3. V trimming: 6 bases; J trimming: 4 bases; junction bases outside the gene matches: 8. Germline V CDR1 and CDR2: KGHSH, LQKENI. DNA of the CDR3: TGTGCCAGCTCTCTAGCGGGAGCGGGCGGAGAGACCCAGTACTTC. Protein: CASSLAGAGGETQYF.

The V and J genes are TRBV7-9 and TRBJ2-2; D unclear. V was clipped by 4 bases and J by 0 bases, with 3 bases between them. Germline V lookup: CDR1 SEHNR, CDR2 FQNEAQ (reference sequence). The CDR3 has 13 amino acids. The CDR3 DNA reads as TGTGCCAGCAGCTCATCGAACACCGGGGAGCTGTTTTTT. Translation gives CASSSSNTGELFF.

J is TRBJ1-3 and V is TRBV28; TRBD1 aligns across 10 bases. With V trimmed by 2 bases and J by 3 bases, 1 base remained unmatched. Germline CDR1 MDHEN, CDR2 SYDVKM. This CDR3 spans 15 amino acids. DNA of the CDR3: TGTGCCAGCAGTTTAGACAGGGGGCATGGAAACACCATATATTTT. It encodes CASSLDRGHGNTIYF.

As DNA, the CDR3 is TGCGCCAGCAGCCTTAACAGGGGGTACTACGAGCAGTACTTC. Its translation is CASSLNRGYYEQYF. The V call is TRBV4-1, the J call TRBJ2-7, with TRBD1 matching 8 bases. Germline V lookup: CDR1 MGHRA, CDR2 YSYEKL. This CDR3 spans 14 amino acids. V was pared by 4 bases and J by 3 bases, with 5 bases of the junction left unmatched.

For this clone: The conserved phenylalanine or tryptophan normally closing the CDR3 is absent here, so this likely arose from a read error. The DNA is left out, because the CDR3 cannot be placed on it with certainty; the CDR3 is given as TCRdb lists it. CDR3 sequence reads: CASSEGQGKKSL. V usage is TRBV6-1 and J usage is TRBJ2-7; the table's D call, TRBD1, was not checked against the DNA. The CDR3 adds up to 12 amino acids, both ends counted. Germline V gives CDR1 MNHNS, CDR2 SASEGT.

This clone appeared once. V and J are TRBV6-2 or TRBV6-3 and TRBJ2-1; weak D call: TRBD2 (5 bases). The V end lost 2 bases, the J end lost 0 bases, and 5 bases lay between the germline ends. The CDR3 sequence is 14 residues long. Per germline, CDR1 MNHEY and CDR2 SVGEGT. This chain's CDR3 is CASSYRGSYNEQFF. For the CDR3, the DNA is TGTGCCAGCAGTTACCGGGGCTCCTACAATGAGCAGTTCTTC.

This chain joins TRBV11-3 and TRBJ2-7; the D gene is possibly TRBD1 (6 bases). From germline, CDR1 is SGHNT and CDR2 YENEEA. This CDR3 region has 14 residues. The germline V and J ends were trimmed by 6 bases and 5 bases, with 17 bases remaining between them. CDR3 protein: CASSPPGQMNEQYF. CDR3 DNA sequence: TGTGCCAGCAGTCCCCCCGGACAGATGAACGAGCAGTACTTC.

As to this clone: Other DNA variants within this sample encode the same CDR3. The genes are TRBV6-5 and TRBJ2-2; TRBD1 might be the D (6 bases). The V end lost 6 bases, the J end lost 6 bases, and 8 bases lay between the germline ends. CDR3 length: 12 amino acids. Germline values: CDR1 MNHEY, CDR2 SVGAGI. Written as DNA, the CDR3 is TGTGCCAGCAGCAGGGGCGCCGGGGAGCTGTTTTTT. It encodes CASSRGAGELFF.

This sequence joins TRBV7-2 and TRBJ1-6; D may be TRBD1 (5 bases). The CDR3 is 15 amino acids. CDR1 is SGHTA and CDR2 is FQGNSA in the germline V gene. Trimming pared 5 bases from V and 10 bases from J, leaving 18 bases between. The CDR3 reads CASSPRPGLESPLHF. The CDR3 region has the DNA TGTGCCAGCAGCCCAAGGCCAGGGTTAGAGTCACCCCTCCACTTT.

The V call is TRBV7-8, the J call TRBJ2-2, with 7 bases identical to TRBD2. Unmatched junction bases numbered 6, after V lost 6 bases and J lost 5 bases. Germline V lookup: CDR1 SGHVS, CDR2 FQNEAQ. The CDR3 is 14 residues long. CDR3 DNA sequence: TGTGCCAGCAGGGCGGGAGTTGGGACCGGGGAGCTGTTTTTT. Translation gives CASRAGVGTGELFF.

The DNA of the CDR3 is TGCGCCAGCAGCCAAACTAGCGGGAGGACAGATACGCAGTATTTT. It codes for CASSQTSGRTDTQYF. The gene calls are TRBV4-3 and TRBJ2-3; 12 bases fit TRBD2. J lost 3 bases, V lost 2 bases, and 0 bases had no gene match. This CDR3 is built from 15 residues. Germline assignment: CDR1 LGHNA and CDR2 YSLEER.

The J gene is TRBJ2-3, the V gene TRBV7-2; the match to TRBD2 covers 8 bases. Germline CDR1 SGHTA, CDR2 FQGNSA. V was clipped by 2 bases and J by 8 bases; unmatched bases: 9. The CDR3 length is 15 residues. In DNA form, the CDR3 reads TGTGCCAGCAGCTTATCATCGGGAGGGCAGGCTACGCAGTATTTT. It is translated as CASSLSSGGQATQYF. The full variable domain, with the rest looked up from reference TRBV7-2 and TRBJ2-3, is GAGVSQSPSNKVTEKGKDVELRCDPISGHTALYWYRQSLGQGLEFLIYFQGNSAPDKSGLPSDRFSAERTGGSVSTLTIQRTQQEDSAVYLCASSLSSGGQATQYFGPGTRLTVL.

V gene TRBV4-1 combines with J gene TRBJ2-5; 8 bases align to TRBD1. From germline, CDR1 is MGHRA and CDR2 YSYEKL. Trimming removed 2 bases from V and 3 bases from J; junction bases left unmatched: 5. The CDR3 sequence is 15 residues long. The DNA for the CDR3 is TGCGCCAGCAGCCAACCGGACAGGGAGAAAGAGACCCAGTACTTC. It codes for CASSQPDREKETQYF.

V gene TRBV24-1 combines with J gene TRBJ1-5, with D tentatively TRBD1 (5 bases). V shed 2 bases and J shed 2 bases, with 9 bases lying between them. The CDR3 is 15 residues long. Germline CDR1 and CDR2: KGHDR and SFDVKD. The CDR3 here is CATSDSTRGNQPQHF. As DNA, the CDR3 is TGTGCCACCAGTGATTCGACCAGGGGCAATCAGCCCCAGCATTTT.

V is TRBV28 and J is TRBJ2-7; 8 bases fit TRBD1. Per the germline V gene, CDR1 is MDHEN and CDR2 is SYDVKM. V gave up 2 bases and J gave up 4 bases; unmatched junction bases: 13. The CDR3 runs 17 residues. The chain's CDR3 is CASSLPQGASYWYEQYF. The CDR3 DNA follows: TGTGCCAGCAGTTTACCCCAGGGGGCTAGCTACTGGTACGAGCAGTACTTC.

The V gene is TRBV5-1, the J gene TRBJ2-1; tentative D call: TRBD2 (6 bases). Trimming shortened V by 0 bases and J by 10 bases, and 11 bases separated the two germline ends. The CDR3 sequence is 13 residues long. In germline, CDR1 is SGHRS, CDR2 YFSETQ. CDR3 bases: TGCGCCAGCAGCTTGGCCCGGGGGTGGGAGCAGTTCTTC. Translating gives CASSLARGWEQFF.

This clone was observed a handful of times. The rearrangement uses TRBV5-4 and TRBJ2-2, with TRBD1 matching over 8 bases. Germline CDR1 and CDR2: SGHNT and YYREEE (reference sequence). This CDR3 is 16 amino acids long. With V trimmed by 5 bases and J by 2 bases, 8 bases remained unmatched. The CDR3 DNA is TGTGCCAGCAGAGACAGGGGACTTTATAACACCGGGGAGCTGTTTTTT. It translates to CASRDRGLYNTGELFF. The complete variable domain, with remaining parts taken from reference TRBV5-4 and TRBJ2-2, reads ETGVTQSPTHLIKTRGQQVTLRCSSQSGHNTVSWYQQALGQGPQFIFQYYREEENGRGNFPPRFSGLQFPNYSSELNVNALELDDSALYLCASRDRGLYNTGELFFGEGSRLTVL.

V is TRBV11-3 and J is TRBJ2-2, with 8 positions matching TRBD1. CDR1 and CDR2 (germline): SGHNT, YENEEA. The V segment lost 5 bases and the J segment 0 bases; nucleotides outside the gene matches: 8. This CDR3 has 17 amino acids. The CDR3 loop is CASSASSGQANTGELFF. DNA of the CDR3: TGTGCCAGCAGCGCTTCATCGGGACAGGCGAACACCGGGGAGCTGTTTTTT.

The V gene is TRBV5-1, the J gene TRBJ2-2, with D possibly being TRBD2 (6 bases). The V end was cut by 0 bases, the J end by 5 bases, with 8 bases between. The CDR3 runs 14 residues. The germline V gene has CDR1 SGHRS and CDR2 YFSETQ. CDR3 bases: TGCGCCAGCAGCTTGGTCCGGGGGACCGGGGAGCTGTTTTTT. Protein: CASSLVRGTGELFF.

The V gene is TRBV5-4, the J gene TRBJ1-4, with D tentatively TRBD1 (5 bases). Per germline, CDR1 SGHNT and CDR2 YYREEE (reference sequence). V was shortened by 5 bases and J by 7 bases, with 15 bases between the two germline ends. This CDR3 is built from 14 residues. The CDR3, as DNA: TGTGCCAGCAGTTTCCAGGGTGCCGGTGAAAAACTGTTTTTT. It is translated as CASSFQGAGEKLFF.

The chain employs TRBV28 and TRBJ1-1; D is perhaps TRBD1 (5 bases). The CDR3 contains 16 residues. Germline CDR1 and CDR2: MDHEN and SYDVKM. The ends were cut back, 1 base at V and 0 bases at J, with 12 bases in the middle. CDR3 DNA sequence: TGTGCCAGCAGTTTATTACCACGGGGGGTGAACACTGAAGCTTTCTTT. Translation gives CASSLLPRGVNTEAFF.

DNA of the CDR3: TGTGCCAGTACCCTACCCGGGGATGAGCAGTTCTTC. As protein: CASTLPGDEQFF. The genes are TRBV19 and TRBJ2-1; perhaps TRBD2 as D (5 bases). There are 12 residues in the CDR3. Germline V gene data show CDR1 as LNHDA and CDR2 as SQIVND (reference sequence). V gave up 7 bases and J gave up 8 bases, with 12 bases separating them.

The J gene is TRBJ1-1, the V gene TRBV12-5, with a tentative D call TRBD1 (5 bases). Germline CDR1 LGHNT, CDR2 FRNRAP. Trimming removed 2 bases at V and 0 bases at J, with 16 bases between. This CDR3 comprises 17 residues. The CDR3 spells CASGLLPLTDLNTEAFF. The CDR3 region has the DNA TGTGCTAGTGGTTTGTTACCCTTGACAGATCTGAACACTGAAGCTTTCTTT.

This chain uses TRBV5-1 with TRBJ2-2; D not certain. CDR3 size: 14 residues. Germline V CDR1 and CDR2: SGHRS, YFSETQ. V shed 4 bases and J shed 1 base, with 8 bases lying between them. CDR3 DNA sequence: TGCGCCAGCAGCGTTCCAGGGAACACCGGGGAGCTGTTTTTT. Amino acid sequence: CASSVPGNTGELFF.

V and J are TRBV15 and TRBJ2-6; perhaps TRBD1 as D (6 bases). The CDR3 spans 16 residues. Germline loops: CDR1 LNHNV, CDR2 YYDKDF (reference sequence). Trimming left V 0 bases short and J 1 base short, with 7 bases between. CDR3 nucleotide sequence: TGTGCCACCAGCAGAGAACAGGGTTCTGGGGCCAACGTCCTGACTTTC. It translates to CATSREQGSGANVLTF.

The chain is built from TRBV5-1 and TRBJ2-3, with D possibly TRBD1 on 5 matching bases. The V gene's germline CDR1 is SGHRS and CDR2 YFSETQ. The CDR3 runs 14 residues. Trimming pared 5 bases from V and 1 base from J, leaving 11 bases between. Here the CDR3 DNA reads TGCGCCAGCAGGGACACTGCGGGCACAGATACGCAGTATTTT. It encodes CASRDTAGTDTQYF.

The rearrangement uses TRBV7-3 and TRBJ2-2, with 8 bases fitting TRBD1. Germline assignment: CDR1 SGHTA and CDR2 FQGTGA. The CDR3 spans 13 residues. After removal of 4 bases from V and 6 bases from J, the junction contained 1 base not matched to a gene. The CDR3 nucleotides read TGTGCCAGCAGCTCGACAGGGGCCGGGGAGCTGTTTTTT. Residues: CASSSTGAGELFF.

This chain uses TRBV27 with TRBJ2-7, with 9 positions matching TRBD1. Per the germline V gene, CDR1 is MNHEY and CDR2 is SMNVEV (reference sequence). The CDR3 sequence is 15 residues long. After removal of 10 bases from V and 4 bases from J, the junction contained 14 bases not matched to a gene. CDR3 residues: CATVRTGTGNYEQYF. CDR3 coding DNA: TGTGCCACCGTTAGAACCGGGACAGGGAATTACGAGCAGTACTTC.